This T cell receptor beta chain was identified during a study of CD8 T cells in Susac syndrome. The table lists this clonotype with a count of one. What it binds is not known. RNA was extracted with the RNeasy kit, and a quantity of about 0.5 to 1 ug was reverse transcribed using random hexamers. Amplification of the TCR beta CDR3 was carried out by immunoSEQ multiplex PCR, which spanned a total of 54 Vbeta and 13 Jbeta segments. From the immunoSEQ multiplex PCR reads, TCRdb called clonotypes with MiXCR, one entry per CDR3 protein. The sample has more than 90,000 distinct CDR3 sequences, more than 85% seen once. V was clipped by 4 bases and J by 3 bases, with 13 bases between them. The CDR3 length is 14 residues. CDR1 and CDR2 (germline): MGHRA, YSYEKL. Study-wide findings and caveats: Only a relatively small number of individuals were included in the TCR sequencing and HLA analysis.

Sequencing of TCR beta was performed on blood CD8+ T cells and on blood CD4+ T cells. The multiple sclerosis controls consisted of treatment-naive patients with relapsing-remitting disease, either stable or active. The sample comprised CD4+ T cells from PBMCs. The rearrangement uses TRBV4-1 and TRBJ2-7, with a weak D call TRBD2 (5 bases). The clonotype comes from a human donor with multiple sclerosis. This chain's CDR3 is CASSLRTRFYEQYF. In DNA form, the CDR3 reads TGCGCCAGCAGCCTTCGGACTCGGTTCTACGAGCAGTACTTC.